Here is one T cell receptor (beta chain) with its context. In the authors' workflow: Amplification of reference gene primers was used by the study to estimate nucleated cell counts. Repertoires were generated with immunoSEQ multiplex PCR, while TCRdb's copy carries only in-frame clones and drops some. The D gene and trimming were derived from the DNA, and the V and J assignments and clone size from that table. The sample lists about 96,000 clones; less than 85% were seen once. The data were obtained in a study of blood T cell repertoires in COVID-19. Looking at the study overall: The origin of the acute and convalescent COVID-19 samples was the United States, Italy and Spain. The cDNA or gDNA used as material had been derived from T cells, B-cell-depleted T cells, or PBMCs.

J gave up 6 bases and V 5 bases, and 14 bases lay outside the gene matches. This CDR3 contains 17 residues. Germline CDR1 reads LGHNT; CDR2 reads FRNRAP. The origin of this receptor is a man over 45 who had recovered from COVID-19. The sequenced material came from peripheral blood. The chain combines TRBV12-5 with TRBJ2-1; 9 bases map to TRBD1. Here the CDR3 reads CASGTSGTGTGFNEQFF. The CDR3 DNA reads TGTGCTAGTGGTACCTCGGGAACCGGGACAGGGTTCAATGAGCAGTTCTTC.